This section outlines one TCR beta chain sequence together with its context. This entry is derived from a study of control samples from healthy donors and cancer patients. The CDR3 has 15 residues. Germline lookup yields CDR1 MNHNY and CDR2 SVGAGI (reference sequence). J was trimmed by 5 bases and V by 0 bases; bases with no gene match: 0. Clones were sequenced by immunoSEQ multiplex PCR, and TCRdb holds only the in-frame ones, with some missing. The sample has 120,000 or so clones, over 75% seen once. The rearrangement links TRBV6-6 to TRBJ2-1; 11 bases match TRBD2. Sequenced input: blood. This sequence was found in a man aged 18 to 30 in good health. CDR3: CASSYSTSGNNEQFF. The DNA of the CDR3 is TGTGCCAGCAGTTACTCGACTAGCGGGAACAATGAGCAGTTCTTC.